These T cell receptor beta chains were read from a single sample in a study of blood T cells in healthy people across ages. TCRdb passed the 5' RACE reads through MiXCR, listing each CDR3 protein once. Among some 860,000 distinct CDR3 sequences listed, around three fifths were seen once. Source material: blood. These receptors came from a man in his forties in good health. Both conserved end residues are part of each CDR3. D genes are given only for firm matches. Some rows mark clone size as missing; the rest say once, few, many or name a class of expanded clone.

d_call,clone_size,v_call,j_call,cdr3_aa,cdr3_nt
.,.,TRBV10-3,TRBJ1-5,CAIGEDRSNQPQHF,TGTGCCATCGGGGAGGACCGGAGCAATCAGCCCCAGCATTTT
TRBD1,once,TRBV7-3,TRBJ1-6,CASSLTGTGNFPSPLHF,TGTGCCAGCAGCTTAACCGGGACAGGGAATTTCCCATCACCCCTCCACTTT
TRBD1,.,TRBV25-1,TRBJ2-1,CASSGPRDRYLYEQFF,TGTGCCAGCAGTGGCCCCCGGGACAGGTATCTCTATGAGCAGTTCTTC
TRBD1,.,TRBV6-5,TRBJ1-2,CASSYQGGGQGGGYTF,TGTGCCAGCAGTTACCAGGGGGGGGGACAGGGGGGCGGCTACACCTTC
.,.,TRBV19,TRBJ1-1,CASNRRPRNTEAFF,TGTGCCAGTAATCGACGACCGAGGAACACTGAAGCTTTCTTT
.,.,TRBV4-2,TRBJ2-7,CASSQDPLTRDEQYF,TGTGCCAGCAGCCAAGATCCCTTGACTAGGGACGAGCAGTACTTC
TRBD2,few,TRBV29-1,TRBJ2-3,CSVPLAGDSLAQYF,TGCAGCGTCCCTCTAGCGGGAGACTCACTAGCGCAGTATTTT
TRBD1,.,TRBV6-1,TRBJ2-5,CASQRTGSGQETQYF,TGTGCCAGCCAACGGACAGGGAGCGGCCAAGAGACCCAGTACTTC
.,.,TRBV5-1,TRBJ1-5,CASSFDGGGNQPQHF,TGCGCCAGCAGCTTTGACGGGGGCGGGAATCAGCCCCAGCATTTT
TRBD2,.,TRBV6-6,TRBJ2-1,CASRTPLAGGHNEQFF,TGTGCCAGCAGAACCCCCCTCGCGGGAGGCCACAATGAGCAGTTCTTC
.,.,TRBV5-8,TRBJ2-6,CASSRPAPAGANVLTF,TGTGCCAGCAGCCGACCAGCTCCCGCAGGGGCCAACGTCCTGACTTTC
.,.,TRBV5-1,TRBJ2-7,CASSSRRDPSSYEQYF,TGCGCCAGCAGCTCCCGTCGAGACCCGAGCTCCTACGAGCAGTACTTC
.,.,TRBV20-1,TRBJ1-2,CSASPLRGIGYTF,TGCAGTGCTAGCCCCCTTCGGGGGATTGGCTACACCTTC
TRBD1,.,TRBV9,TRBJ1-2,CASSLQGDLNYGYTF,TGTGCCAGCAGCCTCCAGGGGGATTTAAACTATGGCTACACCTTC
TRBD2,few,TRBV6-2/TRBV6-3,TRBJ2-7,CASRNALAGYGNSYNEQYF,TGTGCCAGCAGGAACGCACTAGCGGGATACGGTAACTCCTACAATGAGCAGTACTTC
.,.,TRBV12-3/TRBV12-4,TRBJ2-1,CASSYLGRGYETQFF,TGTGCCAGCAGTTACCTTGGCAGGGGATACGAGACCCAGTTCTTC
.,few,TRBV28,TRBJ2-1,CASSQTPGTLNEQFF,TGTGCCAGCAGCCAGACACCCGGGACACTCAATGAGCAGTTCTTC
TRBD1,.,TRBV7-2,TRBJ2-4,CASSAGTGGDIQYF,TGTGCCAGCAGCGCCGGGACAGGGGGAGACATTCAGTACTTC
.,.,TRBV12-5,TRBJ2-5,CASARGWETQYF,TGTGCTAGTGCACGGGGTTGGGAGACCCAGTACTTC
.,.,TRBV20-1,TRBJ2-7,CSASPGDRGLVYEQYF,TGCAGTGCTAGTCCCGGCGACAGGGGACTAGTTTACGAGCAGTACTTC
TRBD2,.,TRBV29-1,TRBJ2-5,CSAGTRGSGEQYF,TGCAGCGCCGGGACTAGAGGTTCAGGTGAGCAGTACTTC
.,.,TRBV5-5,TRBJ1-1,CASSSRPDSKNTEAFF,TGTGCCAGCAGCTCCCGCCCCGACAGCAAGAACACTGAAGCTTTCTTT
.,large,TRBV3-1,TRBJ1-2,CASSPPQWAYGYTF,TGTGCCAGCAGCCCCCCGCAGTGGGCCTATGGCTACACCTTC
.,.,TRBV10-3,TRBJ2-3,CAISGGGFLSTDTQYF,TGTGCCATCAGCGGGGGAGGCTTTTTAAGCACAGATACGCAGTATTTT
.,few,TRBV14,TRBJ2-7,CASSQLGSYEQYF,TGTGCCAGCAGCCAATTGGGTTCCTACGAGCAGTACTTC
.,.,TRBV11-2,TRBJ2-1,CASSLLLGGSGIDEQFF,TGTGCCAGCAGCTTACTATTAGGGGGTTCGGGTATTGATGAGCAGTTCTTC
.,.,TRBV6-2/TRBV6-3,TRBJ2-1,CASSYSMRYRANEQFF,TGTGCCAGCAGTTACTCGATGAGGTACAGGGCCAATGAGCAGTTCTTC
TRBD2,.,TRBV14,TRBJ2-1,CASSRLAGGHGGSYNEQFF,TGTGCCAGCAGCCGACTAGCGGGAGGCCACGGGGGATCCTACAATGAGCAGTTCTTC
.,.,TRBV5-1,TRBJ2-3,CASSLAGSSDTQYF,TGCGCCAGCAGCTTGGCCGGGTCTTCGGATACGCAGTATTTT
TRBD1,once,TRBV4-3,TRBJ1-1,CASSLLFGTVNTEAFF,TGCGCCAGCAGCCTCCTTTTTGGGACAGTGAACACTGAAGCTTTCTTT
.,.,TRBV7-2,TRBJ2-3,CASMAGTTDTQYF,TGTGCCAGCATGGCGGGGACCACAGATACGCAGTATTTT
.,.,TRBV6-4,TRBJ1-6,CASSDLEGLSYNSPLHF,TGTGCCAGCAGTGACTTGGAGGGTCTCTCCTATAATTCACCCCTCCACTTT
.,.,TRBV7-9,TRBJ2-7,CASSSSTPGTSSYEQYF,TGTGCCAGCAGCTCGTCCACCCCAGGTACCTCATCCTACGAGCAGTACTTC
TRBD1,.,TRBV5-1,TRBJ1-2,CASSFGTGTGGANGYTF,TGCGCCAGCAGCTTCGGCACCGGGACAGGGGGCGCGAATGGCTACACCTTC
.,.,TRBV5-1,TRBJ1-2,CASSLVDSGEYGYTF,TGCGCCAGCAGCTTGGTAGATTCAGGGGAATATGGCTACACCTTC
TRBD1,.,TRBV6-5,TRBJ2-4,CASSGTGGRAKNIQYF,TGTGCCAGCAGCGGGACAGGGGGAAGAGCCAAAAACATTCAGTACTTC
.,.,TRBV7-2,TRBJ2-1,CASSFKGRKYNEQFF,TGTGCCAGCAGCTTTAAGGGACGGAAATACAATGAGCAGTTCTTC
.,.,TRBV7-3,TRBJ2-3,CASSLWPEPTDTQYF,TGTGCCAGCAGCTTATGGCCGGAACCAACAGATACGCAGTATTTT
TRBD2,.,TRBV5-1,TRBJ2-1,CASSYETRPVGAGASDEQFF,TGCGCCAGCAGCTACGAGACACGCCCGGTTGGAGCGGGAGCTTCTGATGAGCAGTTCTTC
.,.,TRBV3-1,TRBJ2-5,CATSTTETQYF,TGTGCCACCTCGACGACCGAGACCCAGTACTTC
.,many,TRBV12-3/TRBV12-4,TRBJ2-7,CASARDIAYEQYF,TGTGCCAGCGCCCGGGACATCGCCTACGAGCAGTACTTC
TRBD2,.,TRBV4-3,TRBJ2-1,CASSQGISGRAVDEQFF,TGCGCCAGCAGCCAAGGGATTAGCGGGAGGGCCGTGGATGAGCAGTTCTTC
.,.,TRBV24-1,TRBJ2-5,CATSGQEETQYF,TGTGCCACCAGTGGACAGGAAGAGACCCAGTACTTC
.,.,TRBV2,TRBJ2-4,CASSGHAGTQYF,TGTGCCAGCAGCGGGCACGCCGGTACGCAGTACTTC
.,few,TRBV28,TRBJ2-5,CASSGPGEETQYF,TGTGCCAGCAGTGGACCGGGGGAAGAGACCCAGTACTTC
.,.,TRBV7-6,TRBJ1-2,CASSRLEMRTGTNYGYTF,TGTGCCAGCAGCCGATTGGAAATGAGGACTGGAACTAACTATGGCTACACCTTC
TRBD2,few,TRBV7-2,TRBJ2-3,CASSNRRAGETDTQYF,TGTGCCAGCAGCAACCGACGAGCGGGGGAAACAGATACGCAGTATTTT
TRBD1,.,TRBV20-1,TRBJ1-6,CSALPVGQGNSPLHF,TGCAGTGCTTTGCCGGTAGGACAGGGAAATTCACCCCTCCACTTT
.,.,TRBV11-2,TRBJ2-7,CASSLKVDYEQYF,TGTGCCAGCAGCTTAAAGGTAGACTACGAGCAGTACTTC
.,few,TRBV7-2,TRBJ2-5,CASSPQPMFQETQYF,TGTGCCAGCAGCCCTCAGCCGATGTTCCAAGAGACCCAGTACTTC
.,few,TRBV6-1,TRBJ2-5,CASSQEAFQETQYF,TGTGCCAGCAGCCAGGAGGCCTTCCAAGAGACCCAGTACTTC
TRBD1,.,TRBV4-2,TRBJ2-5,CASSQGGQGGIKTQYF,TGTGCCAGCAGCCAAGGGGGACAGGGTGGGATAAAGACCCAGTACTTC
TRBD1,.,TRBV12-3/TRBV12-4,TRBJ1-1,CASSFQGATLEAFF,TGTGCCAGCAGTTTCCAGGGGGCGACGTTAGAAGCTTTCTTT
TRBD2,few,TRBV2,TRBJ2-1,CASRGLAGARAYNEQFF,TGTGCCAGCAGGGGACTAGCGGGAGCCCGTGCCTACAATGAGCAGTTCTTC
.,.,TRBV21-1,TRBJ1-2,CASSAQRAGVYGYTF,TGTGCCAGCAGCGCCCAGAGGGCGGGGGTCTATGGCTACACCTTC
TRBD1,.,TRBV28,TRBJ1-5,CATLLTGDNQPQHF,TGTGCCACATTACTGACAGGGGACAACCAGCCCCAGCATTTT
.,.,TRBV18,TRBJ2-5,CASSPPKGGGETQYF,TGTGCCAGCTCACCACCGAAGGGTGGGGGAGAGACCCAGTACTTC
TRBD1,few,TRBV20-1,TRBJ2-4,CSARGDRKNIQYF,TGCAGTGCTAGAGGGGACAGGAAAAACATTCAGTACTTC
TRBD2,.,TRBV20-1,TRBJ2-5,CSASWVGRALETQYF,TGCAGTGCTAGTTGGGTCGGGAGGGCCTTAGAGACCCAGTACTTC
.,.,TRBV5-1,TRBJ2-1,CASSLEDGVQFF,TGCGCCAGCAGCTTGGAGGACGGCGTGCAGTTCTTC